The rows below give T cell receptor beta chains drawn from one sample of a study of T cells in localized non-small cell lung cancer. The table came from immunoSEQ multiplex PCR; TCRdb's copy has only in-frame clones and leaves some out. The table includes 61,000 or so clones, roughly 88% detected once. Sequencing used peripheral blood, obtained before any cancer treatment. The receptors shown here come from a woman aged 40-70 years with stage I lung adenocarcinoma. Each CDR3 is given with its conserved first and last residue. Each record gives: V gene, clone size, J gene, D gene, CDR3 protein, CDR3 DNA. A D gene is named only where the DNA matches it firmly. The size field is filled for only some rows; it gives once, few, many or a size class.

>TRBV9|medium-sized|TRBJ2-7|-
CASSVSPYSSDEQYF
TGTGCCAGCAGCGTATCCCCTTACTCCTCCGACGAGCAGTACTTC
>TRBV19|few|TRBJ1-6|-
CASKGRTNNSPLHF
TGTGCCAGTAAGGGCAGAACGAATAATTCACCCCTCCACTTT
>TRBV23-1|-|TRBJ2-1|-
CASSQSRGNEQFF
TGCGCCAGCAGTCAATCCCGGGGCAATGAGCAGTTCTTC
>TRBV6-1|-|TRBJ1-2|TRBD1
CASSVALLGTVYGYTF
TGTGCCAGCAGTGTTGCCCTCCTCGGGACAGTATATGGCTACACCTTC
>TRBV6-1|-|TRBJ1-6|-
CASSELTGSNSPLHF
TGTGCCAGCAGTGAATTAACAGGGAGCAATTCACCCCTCCACTTT
>TRBV10-3|-|TRBJ2-2|-
CAISESRGASGELFF
TGTGCCATCAGTGAGTCGAGAGGGGCAAGCGGGGAGCTGTTTTTT
>TRBV7-9|once|TRBJ2-3|TRBD2
CASSFDGGAYTQYF
TGTGCCAGCAGCTTTGACGGGGGGGCTTATACGCAGTATTTT
>TRBV7-3|-|TRBJ2-2|-
CASSLDYSTGELFF
TGTGCCAGCAGCTTAGACTATAGCACCGGGGAGCTGTTTTTT
>TRBV27|-|TRBJ1-5|TRBD1
CASSPSTGGYQPQHF
TGTGCCAGCAGTCCCTCGACAGGGGGCTATCAGCCCCAGCATTTT
>TRBV6-5|-|TRBJ1-1|-
CASSYSPGVGTEAFF
TGTGCCAGCAGTTACTCGCCGGGAGTGGGGACTGAAGCTTTCTTT
>TRBV11-2|-|TRBJ2-5|-
CASSPVGGQETQYF
TGTGCCAGCAGCCCAGTAGGGGGGCAGGAGACCCAGTACTTC
>TRBV30|-|TRBJ1-1|-
CACGARITEAFF
TGTGCTTGCGGCGCCAGGATCACTGAAGCTTTCTTT
>TRBV5-6|few|TRBJ2-3|TRBD1
CASSRDRGVSIDTQYF
TGTGCCAGCAGCCGCGACAGGGGAGTGTCGATAGATACGCAGTATTTT
>TRBV10-3|-|TRBJ2-7|TRBD1
CAISVQGAYEQYF
TGTGCCATCAGTGTGCAGGGGGCTTACGAGCAGTACTTC
>TRBV6-7|-|TRBJ1-3|-
CASSYPGQPLTGNTIYF
TGTGCCAGCAGTTACCCAGGACAGCCTCTGACTGGAAACACCATATATTTT
>TRBV27|-|TRBJ2-7|-
CASSQGIFYEQYF
TGTGCCAGCAGTCAGGGTATTTTTTACGAGCAGTACTTC
>TRBV6-1|-|TRBJ1-2|-
CASSESRGRGLLGYTF
TGTGCCAGCAGTGAAAGCCGGGGGCGGGGACTCCTTGGCTACACCTTC
>TRBV7-9|-|TRBJ1-1|-
CASSLGSANTEAFF
TGTGCCAGCAGCTTAGGTTCCGCGAACACTGAAGCTTTCTTT
>TRBV29-1|-|TRBJ2-2|-
CSAQGRLNTGELFF
TGCAGCGCCCAGGGAAGGCTGAACACCGGGGAGCTGTTTTTT
>TRBV7-2|-|TRBJ1-1|-
CASSLTTVNTEAFF
TGTGCCAGCAGCCTCACTACAGTGAACACTGAAGCTTTCTTT
>TRBV5-6|few|TRBJ1-1|TRBD1
CASSFGTGGVAFF
TGTGCCAGCAGCTTTGGGACAGGCGGAGTAGCTTTCTTT
>TRBV5-6|-|TRBJ2-1|TRBD1
CASSIGQGRVAHNEQFF
TGTGCCAGCAGCATAGGACAGGGAAGGGTGGCACACAATGAGCAGTTCTTC
>TRBV5-1|-|TRBJ1-5|-
CASSEDGGNQPQHF
TGCGCCAGCAGTGAGGACGGGGGCAATCAGCCCCAGCATTTT
>TRBV6-1|once|TRBJ2-5|-
CASSEGRLFQETQYF
TGTGCCAGCAGTGAAGGGAGACTGTTCCAAGAGACCCAGTACTTC
>TRBV10-3|-|TRBJ1-2|-
CAISEASYGYTF
TGTGCCATCAGTGAGGCGTCCTATGGCTACACCTTC
>TRBV7-9|-|TRBJ1-6|TRBD1
CASRQGNSPLHF
TGTGCCAGCAGACAGGGGAATTCACCCCTCCACTTT
>TRBV27|-|TRBJ1-6|TRBD1
CASSGTGRSPLHF
TGTGCCAGTTCCGGGACAGGTAGATCACCCCTCCACTTT
>TRBV6-1|-|TRBJ2-3|-
CASSAMTGGPTDTQYF
TGTGCCAGCAGTGCAATGACAGGCGGCCCCACAGATACGCAGTATTTT
>TRBV19|-|TRBJ1-1|-
CASSIEAAYSNTEAFF
TGTGCCAGTAGTATAGAGGCAGCTTACTCGAACACTGAAGCTTTCTTT
>TRBV7-9|-|TRBJ1-2|-
CASSSLRAGGLDYGYTF
TGTGCCAGCAGCTCCCTTCGCGCCGGGGGGCTCGACTATGGCTACACCTTC
>TRBV9|-|TRBJ1-6|-
CASSKQGMGNSPLHF
TGTGCCAGCAGCAAACAGGGTATGGGGAATTCACCCCTCCACTTT
>TRBV30|-|TRBJ1-5|-
CAWNPQGGPQHF
TGTGCCTGGAACCCCCAGGGAGGGCCCCAGCATTTT
>TRBV27|-|TRBJ1-6|-
CASNANPSSYNSPLHF
TGTGCCAGCAACGCTAACCCGAGCTCCTATAATTCACCCCTCCACTTT
>TRBV4-1|-|TRBJ1-1|-
CASGAGSNTEAFF
TGCGCCAGCGGGGCAGGGTCGAACACTGAAGCTTTCTTT
>TRBV7-2|-|TRBJ2-2|TRBD2
CASSLDGGGAFFPGELFF
TGTGCCAGCAGCTTAGACGGCGGGGGGGCCTTCTTCCCCGGGGAGCTGTTTTTT
>TRBV7-2|-|TRBJ2-2|TRBD1
CASSMTGANTGELFF
TGTGCCAGCAGCATGACAGGGGCGAACACCGGGGAGCTGTTTTTT
>TRBV6-1|few|TRBJ1-5|-
CASSEARVFSNQPQHF
TGTGCCAGCAGTGAAGCTAGGGTGTTTAGCAATCAGCCCCAGCATTTT
>TRBV6-5|-|TRBJ1-2|-
CASSFQGVNYGYTF
TGTGCCAGCAGTTTCCAAGGGGTGAACTATGGCTACACCTTC
>TRBV11-2|few|TRBJ2-5|-
CASSLLRGAPATQYF
TGTGCCAGCAGCTTATTGAGGGGTGCTCCGGCGACCCAGTACTTC
>TRBV2|-|TRBJ1-6|TRBD1
CASKEGQINSPLHF
TGTGCCAGCAAGGAGGGACAGATCAATTCACCCCTCCACTTT
>TRBV5-1|-|TRBJ2-1|-
CASSFSQAKNEQFF
TGCGCCAGCAGCTTTTCACAGGCTAAGAATGAGCAGTTCTTC
>TRBV6-1|-|TRBJ2-1|TRBD2
CASSLRGGSNEQFF
TGTGCCAGCAGTCTGAGGGGAGGGTCCAATGAGCAGTTCTTC
>TRBV5-6|-|TRBJ2-1|-
CASSLLDAYNEQFF
TGTGCCAGCAGCTTACTGGACGCGTACAATGAGCAGTTCTTC
>TRBV6-1|-|TRBJ2-3|TRBD1
CASRRGQGSTDTQYF
TGTGCCAGCAGGCGGGGACAGGGTAGCACAGATACGCAGTATTTT
>TRBV25-1|once|TRBJ1-1|-
CASSEETNTEAFF
TGTGCCAGCAGTGAAGAAACGAACACTGAAGCTTTCTTT
>TRBV7-8|-|TRBJ1-3|TRBD1
CASRNRGGNTIYF
TGTGCCAGCAGGAACAGGGGTGGAAACACCATATATTTT
>TRBV7-6|-|TRBJ1-6|-
CASSLLSRNSPLHF
TGTGCCAGCAGCCTTCTTTCCCGTAATTCACCCCTCCACTTT
>TRBV6-1|-|TRBJ2-6|-
CASSEASGSGANVLTF
TGTGCCAGCAGTGAAGCTTCAGGTTCTGGGGCCAACGTCCTGACTTTC
>TRBV11-2|-|TRBJ2-7|TRBD1
CASSLGQGAYEQYF
TGTGCCAGCAGCTTAGGTCAGGGGGCCTACGAGCAGTACTTC
>TRBV7-8|-|TRBJ1-6|TRBD1
CASSLPGQGVTSPLHF
TGTGCCAGCAGCCTCCCGGGACAGGGCGTCACCTCACCCCTCCACTTT
>TRBV7-2|-|TRBJ2-5|TRBD2
CASSPKRLAGGQETQYF
TGTGCCAGCAGCCCAAAACGACTAGCGGGGGGGCAAGAGACCCAGTACTTC
>TRBV29-1|-|TRBJ2-7|-
CSVEVGSYEQYF
TGCAGCGTTGAAGTGGGCAGCTACGAGCAGTACTTC
>TRBV25-1|-|TRBJ2-7|-
CASSVSTVQYF
TGTGCCAGCAGTGTTTCGACAGTTCAGTACTTC
>TRBV7-2|-|TRBJ1-2|-
CASSSTLQRWWGYTF
TGTGCCAGCAGCTCGACTCTACAGCGGTGGTGGGGCTACACCTTC
>TRBV28|-|TRBJ1-6|-
CASRGDLGSYNSPLHF
TGTGCCAGCAGGGGGGACTTGGGCTCCTATAATTCACCCCTCCACTTT
>TRBV6-4|-|TRBJ2-7|-
CASNFDGRDEQYF
TGTGCCAGCAACTTCGACGGTAGGGACGAGCAGTACTTC
>TRBV6-1|-|TRBJ1-1|TRBD1
CASSAGTGGANSRTEAFF
TGTGCCAGCAGTGCGGGGACAGGGGGCGCGAATTCCAGGACTGAAGCTTTCTTT